The present entry profiles one TCR beta chain with its context. Its antigen is not identified. Healthy Caucasian individuals from Russia aged about 6 to 100 were enrolled as donors. At least 5.5 micrograms of total RNA were extracted per sample. The data are from a study of blood T cells in healthy people across ages. General observations from the study: The recorded TCR beta diversity per million T cells decreased in a roughly linear manner with age.

Then a second PCR, running about 6 to 11 cycles, was carried out with a sample-barcoded 5' primer and a J-beta primer mix. TCRdb re-called the 5' RACE reads with MiXCR, one entry per CDR3 protein. Here the sample spans 1.6 million or so distinct CDR3 sequences, 30% to 40% being singletons. The germline V gene encodes CDR1 LGHDT and CDR2 YNNKEL (reference sequence). CDR3 length: 17 amino acids. J gave up 4 bases and V 3 bases, and 10 bases lay outside the gene matches. The chain is built from TRBV3-1 and TRBJ2-3, with 10 bases fitting TRBD2. The specimen sequenced was blood. This TCR derives from a woman aged 25-40 years in good health. Here the CDR3 reads CASSQRISGGPADTQYF. The CDR3, as DNA: TGTGCCAGCAGCCAGCGTATTAGCGGGGGGCCAGCAGATACGCAGTATTTT.